This is a list of T cell receptor beta chains from one sample in a study of T cell repertoires in cytomegalovirus infection. TCRdb reprocessed the reads via MiXCR and lists one record per CDR3 protein. The table records 290,000 or so distinct CDR3 sequences, around 25% of them present only once. The sequencing sample was made of PBMCs. The receptors shown here come from a human donor in good health (CMV status not recorded). Some clones in this sample may be carry-over from other donors' samples. Each CDR3 is given with its conserved first and last residue. D genes are given only for firm matches. Rows give clone size only sometimes, using once, few, many, or a class for an expanded clone.

>TRBJ2-5|-|TRBV7-2|many
CASSLWGAPETQYF
TGTGCCAGCAGCTTATGGGGGGCCCCTGAGACCCAGTACTTC
>TRBJ2-2|TRBD1|TRBV5-8|-
CAVPPLTGLTGELFF
TGTGCCGTCCCGCCCCTGACAGGGCTCACCGGGGAGCTGTTTTTT
>TRBJ2-3|TRBD1|TRBV11-2|-
CASSFNAGGADTQYF
TGTGCCAGCAGCTTCAATGCAGGGGGAGCAGATACGCAGTATTTT
>TRBJ2-5|TRBD1|TRBV7-2|-
CASRLTGGFETQYF
TGTGCCAGCAGACTGACAGGGGGTTTCGAGACCCAGTACTTC
>TRBJ2-1|TRBD2|TRBV20-1|few
CSAREPAGGPNEQFF
TGCAGTGCTAGAGAGCCAGCGGGGGGGCCCAATGAGCAGTTCTTC
>TRBJ1-2|-|TRBV7-2|few
CASSLIRIYTF
TGTGCCAGCAGCTTAATCCGTATCTACACCTTC
>TRBJ2-2|TRBD1|TRBV20-1|once
CSAQTNRGRELFF
TGCAGTGCTCAAACAAACAGGGGCAGGGAGCTGTTTTTT
>TRBJ2-3|-|TRBV29-1|few
CSVDRPGDSTDTQYF
TGCAGCGTTGATCGACCAGGGGATAGCACAGATACGCAGTATTTT
>TRBJ1-2|-|TRBV29-1|few
CSVGQGIGGYTF
TGCAGCGTTGGGCAGGGAATTGGTGGCTACACCTTC
>TRBJ2-7|TRBD1|TRBV11-3|-
CASSYGGQAYEQYF
TGTGCCAGCAGCTACGGGGGACAGGCCTACGAGCAGTACTTC
>TRBJ2-3|-|TRBV7-3|few
CASSLGPQRTDTQYF
TGTGCCAGCAGCTTAGGGCCGCAAAGGACAGATACGCAGTATTTT
>TRBJ2-5|-|TRBV7-2|-
CASSLGVHLEETQYF
TGTGCCAGCAGCTTAGGTGTCCATTTGGAGGAGACCCAGTACTTC
>TRBJ1-6|-|TRBV7-9|-
CASSETSGNVAPLHF
TGTGCCAGCAGCGAAACATCAGGGAATGTCGCACCCCTCCACTTT
>TRBJ2-2|-|TRBV28|-
CASSLFAGGGTGELFF
TGTGCCAGCAGTTTATTTGCCGGGGGAGGCACCGGGGAGCTGTTTTTT
>TRBJ2-1|-|TRBV7-2|-
CASSIYGVYNEQFF
TGTGCCAGCAGCATCTACGGCGTCTACAATGAGCAGTTCTTC
>TRBJ2-2|TRBD2|TRBV11-2|few
CASSSFGRGSTGELFF
TGTGCCAGCAGCTCATTTGGGAGGGGATCAACCGGGGAGCTGTTTTTT
>TRBJ2-5|-|TRBV28|few
CASSLFWRNQETQYF
TGTGCCAGCAGTTTGTTCTGGCGGAACCAAGAGACCCAGTACTTC
>TRBJ1-4|-|TRBV11-2|many
CASSLREDRINEKLFF
TGTGCCAGCAGCTTACGAGAGGACCGCATAAATGAAAAACTGTTTTTT
>TRBJ2-2|TRBD1|TRBV7-2|many
CASSRDRARTGELFF
TGTGCCAGCAGTCGGGACAGGGCACGCACCGGGGAGCTGTTTTTT
>TRBJ2-7|-|TRBV4-3|-
CASSRVLASYEQYF
TGCGCCAGCAGCCGGGTTCTAGCGAGCTACGAGCAGTACTTC
>TRBJ2-5|-|TRBV6-2/TRBV6-3|few
CASSDYQETQYF
TGTGCCAGCAGCGACTACCAAGAGACCCAGTACTTC
>TRBJ2-7|-|TRBV7-8|-
CASSHSLREQYF
TGTGCCAGCAGCCACAGCTTGAGGGAGCAGTACTTC
>TRBJ2-3|TRBD2|TRBV27|-
CASSLRSGTRISWADTQYF
TGTGCCAGCAGTTTAAGGTCCGGGACTAGAATTTCGTGGGCAGATACGCAGTATTTT
>TRBJ2-2|-|TRBV18|few
CASSSTENTGELFF
TGTGCCAGCTCATCGACAGAGAACACCGGGGAGCTGTTTTTT
>TRBJ2-5|TRBD1|TRBV2|-
CATRTGGVETQYF
TGTGCCACCCGGACAGGGGGTGTGGAGACCCAGTACTTC
>TRBJ2-7|-|TRBV5-1|-
CASSLTQAAYEQYF
TGCGCCAGCAGCCTGACTCAAGCGGCCTACGAGCAGTACTTC
>TRBJ2-5|TRBD2|TRBV18|few
CASSPQLAGGAEETQYF
TGTGCCAGCTCACCACAACTAGCGGGAGGTGCAGAGGAGACCCAGTACTTC
>TRBJ2-7|-|TRBV11-2|-
CASSWERASYEQYF
TGTGCCAGCAGCTGGGAGCGGGCCTCCTACGAGCAGTACTTC
>TRBJ1-2|TRBD1|TRBV20-1|few
CSARSGGYGYTF
TGCAGTGCTAGGTCAGGGGGCTATGGCTACACCTTC
>TRBJ2-7|TRBD1|TRBV11-3|few
CASSLGSGRGRYEQYF
TGTGCCAGCAGCTTAGGGTCAGGCAGGGGGAGATACGAGCAGTACTTC
>TRBJ1-5|-|TRBV5-1|few
CASSPGPSEGQPQHF
TGCGCCAGCAGCCCGGGACCCTCGGAGGGCCAGCCCCAGCATTTT
>TRBJ2-7|-|TRBV28|-
CASSSPSQGYEQYF
TGTGCCAGCAGTTCACCGTCACAGGGTTACGAGCAGTACTTC
>TRBJ2-2|-|TRBV7-2|-
CASSLKLGTGELFF
TGTGCCAGCAGCTTAAAGTTGGGCACCGGGGAGCTGTTTTTT
>TRBJ2-7|-|TRBV28|-
CASSHSHTYEQYF
TGTGCCAGCAGTCATTCCCACACCTACGAGCAGTACTTC
>TRBJ2-1|TRBD2|TRBV4-1|-
CASSRTSGSYNEQFF
TGCGCCAGCAGCCGTACTAGCGGCTCCTACAATGAGCAGTTCTTC
>TRBJ2-7|TRBD2|TRBV7-2|many
CASSSLGLAGGPPYEQYF
TGTGCCAGCAGCTCCCTAGGACTAGCGGGAGGGCCTCCCTACGAGCAGTACTTC
>TRBJ2-7|TRBD1|TRBV5-1|-
CASSLGTGETYEQYF
TGCGCCAGCAGCTTGGGGACAGGGGAAACCTACGAGCAGTACTTC
>TRBJ2-7|TRBD2|TRBV10-3|few
CAISESTSGKFYEQYF
TGTGCCATCAGTGAGTCGACTAGCGGGAAGTTTTACGAGCAGTACTTC
>TRBJ1-1|-|TRBV27|few
CASSLSVNENTEAFF
TGTGCCAGCAGTTTATCGGTTAATGAGAACACTGAAGCTTTCTTT
>TRBJ2-3|-|TRBV7-9|many
CASSLNPADTQYF
TGTGCCAGCAGCTTAAATCCCGCAGATACGCAGTATTTT
>TRBJ2-4|-|TRBV15|few
CATSRETARGIQYF
TGTGCCACCAGCAGAGAGACAGCCCGGGGCATTCAGTACTTC
>TRBJ1-3|-|TRBV6-5|many
CASSYDRGNTIYF
TGTGCCAGCAGTTACGACAGAGGAAACACCATATATTTT
>TRBJ1-2|TRBD1|TRBV28|many
CASRGTATLYGYTF
TGTGCCAGCCGCGGGACAGCGACCTTATATGGCTACACCTTC
>TRBJ2-3|-|TRBV20-1|-
CSPRGGGDTQYF
TGCAGTCCCAGAGGGGGGGGAGATACGCAGTATTTT
>TRBJ2-7|-|TRBV2|many
CASSEQGLNEQYF
TGTGCCAGCAGTGAACAGGGGCTGAACGAGCAGTACTTC
>TRBJ2-1|TRBD2|TRBV19|many
CASNRGLAGFRSYNEQFF
TGTGCCAGTAATAGGGGACTAGCGGGGTTTCGGTCCTACAATGAGCAGTTCTTC
>TRBJ2-1|-|TRBV28|-
CASSVIGGYNEQFF
TGTGCCAGCAGCGTCATAGGAGGGTACAATGAGCAGTTCTTC
>TRBJ2-7|-|TRBV28|-
CASIPGGGTYEQYF
TGTGCCAGCATCCCTGGGGGCGGAACCTACGAGCAGTACTTC
>TRBJ2-1|TRBD2|TRBV24-1|many
CATSGWTSGPFNEQFF
TGTGCCACCAGTGGTTGGACTAGCGGTCCATTCAATGAGCAGTTCTTC
>TRBJ2-7|-|TRBV3-1|-
CASSQGQFFSYEQYF
TGTGCCAGCAGCCAAGGACAGTTTTTTTCCTACGAGCAGTACTTC
>TRBJ2-3|TRBD2|TRBV20-1|-
CSARGRGGGTSGSDTQYF
TGCAGTGCTAGAGGTCGCGGGGGGGGTACTAGTGGTTCCGATACGCAGTATTTT
>TRBJ2-7|-|TRBV11-2|once
CASSFLLSLVGGYEQYF
TGTGCCAGCAGCTTCCTCCTTAGTCTAGTGGGAGGATACGAGCAGTACTTC
>TRBJ2-7|-|TRBV7-2|-
CASSLAPAYEQYF
TGTGCCAGCAGCTTAGCTCCGGCCTACGAGCAGTACTTC